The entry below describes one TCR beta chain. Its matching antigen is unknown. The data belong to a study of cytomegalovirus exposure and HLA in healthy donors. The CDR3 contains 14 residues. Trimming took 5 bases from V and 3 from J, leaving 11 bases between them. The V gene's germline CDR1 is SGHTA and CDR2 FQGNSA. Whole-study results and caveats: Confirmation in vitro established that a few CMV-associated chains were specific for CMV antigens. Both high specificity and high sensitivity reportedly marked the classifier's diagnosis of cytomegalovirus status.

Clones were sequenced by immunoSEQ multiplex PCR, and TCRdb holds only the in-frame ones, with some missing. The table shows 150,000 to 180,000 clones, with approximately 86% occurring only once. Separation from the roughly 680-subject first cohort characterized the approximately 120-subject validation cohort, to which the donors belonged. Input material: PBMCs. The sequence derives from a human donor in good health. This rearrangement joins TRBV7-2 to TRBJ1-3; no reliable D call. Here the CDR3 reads CASSPTGFGNTIYF. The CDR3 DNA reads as TGTGCCAGCAGCCCGACGGGTTTTGGAAACACCATATATTTT.